The present TCR beta chain was sequenced within a study of PD-L1 blockade in urothelial cancer. The CDR3 length is 15 residues. With 4 bases clipped from V and 7 bases from J, the junction kept 5 bases outside the gene matches. Germline values: CDR1 SGHAT, CDR2 FQNNGV. Repertoires were generated with immunoSEQ multiplex PCR, while TCRdb's copy carries only in-frame clones and drops some. Here the sample spans approximately 50,000 clones, 88% being singletons. Time point indicated: peripheral blood 6 weeks after treatment start. This material consisted of PBMCs, taken around atezolizumab (anti-PD-L1) treatment. V is TRBV11-2 and J is TRBJ1-6; 9 bases align to TRBD1. The receptor was derived from a man in his sixties with urothelial cancer. Here the CDR3 reads CASSSYRGRNSPLHF. CDR3 coding DNA: TGTGCCAGCAGCTCATACAGGGGGCGAAATTCACCCCTCCACTTT.